A selection of T cell receptor beta chains follows, all from one sample in a study of graft-versus-host responses after intestinal transplantation. TCRdb's table, derived via immunoSEQ multiplex PCR, lists solely in-frame clones and lacks some. The sample consists of over 55,000 clones, 90% of them appearing once. Antigens of these TCRs are unknown. The specimen comprised unstimulated CD8+ T cells sorted from spleen or lymph node cells, sampled before intestinal transplant. Receptor source: a human donor who received an intestinal transplant. CDR3s include the opening cysteine and the closing phenylalanine or tryptophan. Each record gives: V gene, J gene, clone size, D gene, CDR3 protein, CDR3 DNA. The D gene is left open where the match is weak. Clone sizes are given selectively: once, few, many, or a class where the clone is expanded.

V gene: TRBV7-9
J gene: TRBJ2-7
clone size: -
D gene: -
CDR3 protein: CASSLQAEQYF
CDR3 DNA: TGTGCCAGCAGCCTGCAGGCGGAGCAGTACTTC

V gene: TRBV7-2
J gene: TRBJ1-1
clone size: -
D gene: -
CDR3 protein: CASSLGGIPAFF
CDR3 DNA: TGTGCCAGCAGCTTAGGAGGAATCCCAGCTTTCTTT

V gene: TRBV6-4
J gene: TRBJ1-2
clone size: -
D gene: -
CDR3 protein: CASSRGGYYGYTF
CDR3 DNA: TGTGCCAGCAGTCGGGGGGGCTACTATGGCTACACCTTC

V gene: TRBV27
J gene: TRBJ1-4
clone size: -
D gene: -
CDR3 protein: CASSLSQGGGGEKLFF
CDR3 DNA: TGTGCCAGCAGTTTATCACAGGGAGGGGGTGGAGAAAAACTGTTTTTT

V gene: TRBV27
J gene: TRBJ1-5
clone size: -
D gene: -
CDR3 protein: CASSLFQSGGQPQHF
CDR3 DNA: TGTGCCAGCAGTTTATTCCAGTCTGGCGGTCAGCCCCAGCATTTT

V gene: TRBV10-2
J gene: TRBJ2-3
clone size: -
D gene: TRBD1
CDR3 protein: CATDPDRPTDTQYF
CDR3 DNA: TGCGCCACCGACCCGGACAGGCCCACAGATACGCAGTATTTT

V gene: TRBV7-6
J gene: TRBJ1-1
clone size: -
D gene: -
CDR3 protein: CASSVGRGNTEAFF
CDR3 DNA: TGTGCCAGCAGCGTGGGGCGCGGGAACACTGAAGCTTTCTTT

V gene: TRBV4-1
J gene: TRBJ1-1
clone size: -
D gene: -
CDR3 protein: CASSQGLVGAEAFF
CDR3 DNA: TGCGCCAGCAGCCAAGGACTGGTCGGTGCTGAAGCTTTCTTT

V gene: TRBV5-1
J gene: TRBJ2-3
clone size: -
D gene: TRBD2
CDR3 protein: CASSLGLAGELVDTQYF
CDR3 DNA: TGCGCCAGCAGCTTGGGACTAGCGGGGGAGTTGGTAGATACGCAGTATTTT

V gene: TRBV13
J gene: TRBJ2-2
clone size: once
D gene: -
CDR3 protein: CASSLGVAVATGELFF
CDR3 DNA: TGTGCCAGCAGCTTAGGTGTTGCGGTCGCCACCGGGGAGCTGTTTTTT

V gene: TRBV29-1
J gene: TRBJ2-7
clone size: -
D gene: -
CDR3 protein: CSVEGFGQGYEQYF
CDR3 DNA: TGCAGCGTTGAAGGTTTCGGGCAGGGGTACGAGCAGTACTTC

V gene: TRBV7-9
J gene: TRBJ2-2
clone size: -
D gene: TRBD1
CDR3 protein: CAGLGQGLGELFF
CDR3 DNA: TGTGCAGGCCTAGGACAGGGGCTCGGGGAGCTGTTTTTT

V gene: TRBV9
J gene: TRBJ1-2
clone size: -
D gene: -
CDR3 protein: CASSPRQAAYGYTF
CDR3 DNA: TGTGCCAGCAGCCCCCGACAGGCTGCCTATGGCTACACCTTC

V gene: TRBV2
J gene: TRBJ1-1
clone size: -
D gene: -
CDR3 protein: CASSETVGATEAFF
CDR3 DNA: TGTGCCAGCAGTGAAACCGTGGGGGCCACTGAAGCTTTCTTT

V gene: TRBV5-4
J gene: TRBJ2-7
clone size: -
D gene: -
CDR3 protein: CASSPRFQGNEQYF
CDR3 DNA: TGTGCCAGCAGCCCCCGGTTCCAGGGAAACGAGCAGTACTTC

V gene: TRBV21-1
J gene: TRBJ1-1
clone size: -
D gene: -
CDR3 protein: CASSKAGRTEAFF
CDR3 DNA: TGTGCCAGCAGCAAAGCGGGGAGGACTGAAGCTTTCTTT

V gene: TRBV7-9
J gene: TRBJ1-6
clone size: -
D gene: -
CDR3 protein: CASSPGVQGRDNSPLHF
CDR3 DNA: TGTGCCAGCAGCCCAGGTGTCCAGGGGAGGGATAATTCACCCCTCCACTTT

V gene: TRBV10-2
J gene: TRBJ1-2
clone size: -
D gene: -
CDR3 protein: CASSESTLTENYGYTF
CDR3 DNA: TGCGCCAGCAGTGAGTCCACCTTAACAGAGAACTATGGCTACACCTTC

V gene: TRBV15
J gene: TRBJ2-1
clone size: -
D gene: -
CDR3 protein: CATRWQANEQFF
CDR3 DNA: TGTGCCACCAGGTGGCAGGCCAATGAGCAGTTCTTC

V gene: TRBV5-4
J gene: TRBJ1-2
clone size: -
D gene: -
CDR3 protein: CASSLGLGAANYGYTF
CDR3 DNA: TGTGCCAGCAGCTTGGGGCTGGGGGCGGCTAACTATGGCTACACCTTC

V gene: TRBV2
J gene: TRBJ2-3
clone size: -
D gene: -
CDR3 protein: CASGSGPTDTQYF
CDR3 DNA: TGTGCCAGCGGTTCGGGTCCCACAGATACGCAGTATTTT

V gene: TRBV5-6
J gene: TRBJ2-7
clone size: -
D gene: TRBD1
CDR3 protein: CASSLGTGGHEQYF
CDR3 DNA: TGTGCCAGCAGCTTGGGGACAGGGGGCCACGAGCAGTACTTC

V gene: TRBV6-5
J gene: TRBJ2-7
clone size: -
D gene: TRBD2
CDR3 protein: CASSSVGSGGPYEQYF
CDR3 DNA: TGTGCCAGCAGTTCGGTCGGTAGCGGGGGGCCCTACGAGCAGTACTTC

V gene: TRBV27
J gene: TRBJ2-1
clone size: -
D gene: -
CDR3 protein: CASSLNGGNSYNEQFF
CDR3 DNA: TGTGCCAGCAGTTTAAACGGGGGAAACTCCTACAATGAGCAGTTCTTC

V gene: TRBV11-1
J gene: TRBJ1-6
clone size: -
D gene: TRBD1
CDR3 protein: CASSLGDRAPLHF
CDR3 DNA: TGTGCCAGCAGCCTAGGGGACAGGGCACCCCTCCACTTT

V gene: TRBV9
J gene: TRBJ1-4
clone size: -
D gene: TRBD1
CDR3 protein: CASSYGTGSEKLFF
CDR3 DNA: TGTGCCAGCAGCTACGGGACAGGGAGCGAAAAACTGTTTTTT

V gene: TRBV4-2
J gene: TRBJ2-3
clone size: -
D gene: -
CDR3 protein: CASSQDPVGGPDTQYF
CDR3 DNA: TGTGCCAGCAGCCAAGATCCGGTCGGGGGGCCAGATACGCAGTATTTT

V gene: TRBV6-4
J gene: TRBJ2-3
clone size: -
D gene: -
CDR3 protein: CASSEGDSRDTQYF
CDR3 DNA: TGTGCCAGCAGTGAGGGGGACTCCCGTGACACGCAGTATTTT

V gene: TRBV29-1
J gene: TRBJ2-7
clone size: -
D gene: -
CDR3 protein: CSVVDERGGFHEQYF
CDR3 DNA: TGCAGCGTTGTAGATGAGAGAGGAGGGTTCCACGAGCAGTACTTC

V gene: TRBV27
J gene: TRBJ1-5
clone size: few
D gene: TRBD1
CDR3 protein: CASSPGTGRQPQHF
CDR3 DNA: TGTGCCAGCAGTCCGGGGACAGGGAGGCAGCCCCAGCATTTT

V gene: TRBV2
J gene: TRBJ2-7
clone size: -
D gene: TRBD1
CDR3 protein: CASSATGMTRGSEQYF
CDR3 DNA: TGTGCCAGCAGCGCGACAGGGATGACCCGAGGTAGCGAGCAGTACTTC

V gene: TRBV6-5
J gene: TRBJ1-1
clone size: -
D gene: -
CDR3 protein: CASSFSGGTEAFF
CDR3 DNA: TGTGCCAGCAGCTTCTCGGGGGGCACTGAAGCTTTCTTT

V gene: TRBV7-3
J gene: TRBJ2-3
clone size: once
D gene: -
CDR3 protein: CASSSTPRDTQYF
CDR3 DNA: TGTGCCAGCAGCTCCACCCCCAGGGATACGCAGTATTTT

V gene: TRBV10-2
J gene: TRBJ2-7
clone size: once
D gene: TRBD2
CDR3 protein: CASSPRTSGGGYEQYF
CDR3 DNA: TGCGCCAGCAGTCCAAGGACTAGCGGGGGCGGGTACGAGCAGTACTTC

V gene: TRBV6-5
J gene: TRBJ2-3
clone size: -
D gene: TRBD2
CDR3 protein: CASSTGTSLVDTQYF
CDR3 DNA: TGTGCCAGCAGCACCGGGACTAGCCTTGTGGATACGCAGTATTTT

V gene: TRBV7-2
J gene: TRBJ2-7
clone size: -
D gene: -
CDR3 protein: CASSLGRDEQYF
CDR3 DNA: TGTGCCAGCAGCTTAGGTCGGGACGAGCAGTACTTC

V gene: TRBV5-6
J gene: TRBJ2-7
clone size: -
D gene: -
CDR3 protein: CASSLGSGAYEQYF
CDR3 DNA: TGTGCCAGCAGCTTGGGTAGCGGAGCCTACGAGCAGTACTTC

V gene: TRBV27
J gene: TRBJ2-7
clone size: -
D gene: TRBD1
CDR3 protein: CASSPGTGGFEQYF
CDR3 DNA: TGTGCCAGCAGCCCCGGGACAGGGGGCTTCGAGCAGTACTTC

V gene: TRBV11-2
J gene: TRBJ2-3
clone size: -
D gene: -
CDR3 protein: CASSPGSGNTDTQYF
CDR3 DNA: TGTGCCAGCAGCCCGGGTAGCGGAAACACAGATACGCAGTATTTT

V gene: TRBV4-2
J gene: TRBJ2-5
clone size: -
D gene: TRBD2
CDR3 protein: CASSHGLAGGPQETQYF
CDR3 DNA: TGTGCCAGCAGCCACGGACTAGCGGGGGGACCTCAAGAGACCCAGTACTTC